The present T cell receptor (beta chain) was sequenced within a study of human T cells and chemical hapten exposure. Regarding the study as a whole: Donor immune responses may differ from healthy people's, since all donors had alopecia. With regard to DPC sensitization, TCRs above 1 in 1000 frequency did not change.

With regard to this clonotype: The antigen remains undetermined.

TCRdb itself ran the RACE reads through MiXCR, one entry per CDR3 protein. The data hold about 97,000 distinct CDR3 sequences, with roughly 27% observed a single time. Time point here: patch test 3, about 24 weeks after DPC sensitization. As to treatment: therapeutic diphenylcyclopropenone sensitization with weekly scalp DPC. CDR1 and CDR2 (germline): SEHNR, FQNEAQ (reference sequence). The CDR3 contains 15 residues. The ends were cut back, 5 bases at V and 2 bases at J, with 14 bases in the middle. The chain recombines TRBV7-9 with TRBJ2-3; D gene ambiguous. The clonotype was recovered from a middle-aged man with alopecia areata. Some clones in this sample may be carry-over from other donors' samples. The source was whole blood, collected in connection with sensitization to the hapten diphenylcyclopropenone (DPC). The CDR3, as DNA: TGTGCCAGCAGCCAGAACCCCCATTCCACAGATACGCAGTATTTT. It specifies CASSQNPHSTDTQYF.